This T cell receptor (beta chain) was sequenced during a study of blood T cells in healthy people across ages. The CDR3 spans 14 residues. Per germline, CDR1 LGHDT and CDR2 YNNKEL (reference sequence). The J segment lost 4 bases and the V segment lost 1 base, leaving 3 bases of the junction unmatched. Primed by a sample-barcoded 5' primer and a J-beta primer mix, a second PCR proceeded for 7 to 11 cycles. MiXCR was run by TCRdb on the 5' RACE reads, yielding one entry per CDR3 protein. The profile covers about 930,000 distinct CDR3 sequences, with 25% to 30% appearing a single time and 10% taken by the ten largest. The sample also formed part of further work on T cells of mothers and their children.

This chain joins TRBV3-1 and TRBJ1-1; 7 nucleotides line up with TRBD1. What was sequenced was blood. The TCR was taken from a woman between 40 and 50 years old in good health. Written as DNA, the CDR3 is TGTGCCAGCAGCCAAGGGACAGGTCGCACTGAAGCTTTCTTT. This codes for CASSQGTGRTEAFF.